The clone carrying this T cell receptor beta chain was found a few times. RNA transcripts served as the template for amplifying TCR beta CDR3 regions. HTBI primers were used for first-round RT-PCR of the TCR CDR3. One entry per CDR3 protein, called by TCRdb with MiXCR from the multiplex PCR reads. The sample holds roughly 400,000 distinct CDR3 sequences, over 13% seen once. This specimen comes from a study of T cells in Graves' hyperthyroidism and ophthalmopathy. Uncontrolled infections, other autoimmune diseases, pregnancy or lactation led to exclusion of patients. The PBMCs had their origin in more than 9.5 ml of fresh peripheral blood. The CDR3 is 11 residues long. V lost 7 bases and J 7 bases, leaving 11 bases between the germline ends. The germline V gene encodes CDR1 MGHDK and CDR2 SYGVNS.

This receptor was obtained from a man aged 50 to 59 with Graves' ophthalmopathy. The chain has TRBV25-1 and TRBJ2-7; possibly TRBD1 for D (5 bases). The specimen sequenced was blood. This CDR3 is CASTRQWEQYF. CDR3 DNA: TGTGCCAGCACCCGACAGTGGGAGCAGTACTTC.